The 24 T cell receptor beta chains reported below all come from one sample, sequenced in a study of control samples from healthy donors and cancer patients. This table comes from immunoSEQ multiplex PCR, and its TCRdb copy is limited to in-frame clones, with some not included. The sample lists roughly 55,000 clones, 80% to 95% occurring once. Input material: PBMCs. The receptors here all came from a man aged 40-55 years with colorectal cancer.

The DNA for the CDR3 is TGTGCCAGCGCAGACAGGCCCTACGAGCAGTACTTC. It translates to CASADRPYEQYF. The genes are TRBV2 and TRBJ2-7, with a possible D match to TRBD1 (6 bases). From germline, CDR1 is SNHLY and CDR2 FYNNEI. V was clipped by 8 bases and J by 2 bases, with 10 bases between them. The CDR3 consists of 12 residues.

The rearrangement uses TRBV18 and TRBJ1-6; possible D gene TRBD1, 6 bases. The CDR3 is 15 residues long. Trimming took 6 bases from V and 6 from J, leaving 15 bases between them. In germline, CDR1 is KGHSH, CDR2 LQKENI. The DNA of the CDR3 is TGTGCCAGCTCGCTGGCAGGGGCCCTTAATTCACCCCTCCACTTT. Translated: CASSLAGALNSPLHF.

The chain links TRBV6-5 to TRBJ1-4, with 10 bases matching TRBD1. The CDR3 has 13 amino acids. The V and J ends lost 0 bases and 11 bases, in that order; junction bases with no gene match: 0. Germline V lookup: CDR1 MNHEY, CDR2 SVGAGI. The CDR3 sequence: CASSYSTGGKLFF. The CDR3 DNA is TGTGCCAGCAGTTACTCGACAGGGGGCAAACTGTTTTTT.

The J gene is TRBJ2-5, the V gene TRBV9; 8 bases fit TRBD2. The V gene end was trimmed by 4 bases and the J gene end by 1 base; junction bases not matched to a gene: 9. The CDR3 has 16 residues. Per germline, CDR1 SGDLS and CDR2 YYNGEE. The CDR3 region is CASSPQSGGFQETQYF. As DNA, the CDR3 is TGTGCCAGCAGCCCCCAAAGCGGGGGATTCCAAGAGACCCAGTACTTC.

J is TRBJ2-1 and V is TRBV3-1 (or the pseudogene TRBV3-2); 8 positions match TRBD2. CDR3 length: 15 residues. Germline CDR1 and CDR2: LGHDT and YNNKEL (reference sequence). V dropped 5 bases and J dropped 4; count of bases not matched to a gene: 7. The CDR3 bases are TGTGCCAGCAGCTCCGCGGGACTAGTATACAATGAGCAGTTCTTC. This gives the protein CASSSAGLVYNEQFF.

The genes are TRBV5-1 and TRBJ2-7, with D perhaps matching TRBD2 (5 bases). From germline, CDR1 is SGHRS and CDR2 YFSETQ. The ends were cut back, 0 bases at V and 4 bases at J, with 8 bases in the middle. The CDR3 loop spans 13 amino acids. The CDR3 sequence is CASSLGERYEQYF. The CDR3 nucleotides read TGCGCCAGCAGCTTGGGGGAGAGATACGAGCAGTACTTC.

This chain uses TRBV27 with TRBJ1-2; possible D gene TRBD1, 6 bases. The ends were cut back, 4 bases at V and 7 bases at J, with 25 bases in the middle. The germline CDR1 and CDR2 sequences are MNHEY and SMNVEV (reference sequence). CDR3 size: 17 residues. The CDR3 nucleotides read TGTGCCAGCAGTTATTGGGGGCGGGGCCGGGGGGATCTTGGCTACACCTTC. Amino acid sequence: CASSYWGRGRGDLGYTF.

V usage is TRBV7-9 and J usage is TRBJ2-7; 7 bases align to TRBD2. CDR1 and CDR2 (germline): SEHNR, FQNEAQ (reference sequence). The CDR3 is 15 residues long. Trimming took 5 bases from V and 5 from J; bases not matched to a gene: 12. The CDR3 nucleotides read TGTGCCAGCAGCCCTGTCCGCGGGGGTACCGACGAGCAGTACTTC. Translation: CASSPVRGGTDEQYF.

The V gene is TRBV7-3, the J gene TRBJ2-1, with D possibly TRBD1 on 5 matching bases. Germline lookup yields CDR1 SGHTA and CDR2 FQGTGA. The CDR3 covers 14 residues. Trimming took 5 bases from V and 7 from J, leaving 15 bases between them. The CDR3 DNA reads TGTGCCAGCAGCGACGGTTTGAAGGGGAATGAGCAGTTCTTC. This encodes CASSDGLKGNEQFF. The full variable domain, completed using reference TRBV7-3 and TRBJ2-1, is GAGVSQTPSNKVTEKGKYVELRCDPISGHTALYWYRQSLGQGPEFLIYFQGTGAADDSGLPNDRFFAVRPEGSVSTLKIQRTERGDSAVYLCASSDGLKGNEQFFGPGTRLTVL.

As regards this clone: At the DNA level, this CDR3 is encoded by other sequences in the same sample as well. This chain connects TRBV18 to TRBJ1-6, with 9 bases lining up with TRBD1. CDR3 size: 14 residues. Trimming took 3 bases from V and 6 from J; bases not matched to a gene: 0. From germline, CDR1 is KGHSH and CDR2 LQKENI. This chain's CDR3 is CASSPDRGNSPLHF. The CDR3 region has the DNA TGTGCCAGCTCACCGGACAGGGGTAATTCACCCCTCCACTTT.

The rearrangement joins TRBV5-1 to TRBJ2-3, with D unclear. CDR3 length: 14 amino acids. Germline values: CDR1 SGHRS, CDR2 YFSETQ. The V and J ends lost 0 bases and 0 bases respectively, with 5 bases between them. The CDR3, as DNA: TGCGCCAGCAGCTTGGAAATAAGCACAGATACGCAGTATTTT. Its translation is CASSLEISTDTQYF.

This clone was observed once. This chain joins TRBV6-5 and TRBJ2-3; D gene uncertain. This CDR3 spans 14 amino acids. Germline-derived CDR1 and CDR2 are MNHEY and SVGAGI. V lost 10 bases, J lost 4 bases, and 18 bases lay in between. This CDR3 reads CATSVRFKADTQYF. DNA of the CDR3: TGTGCCACCTCCGTCCGGTTCAAGGCAGATACGCAGTATTTT.

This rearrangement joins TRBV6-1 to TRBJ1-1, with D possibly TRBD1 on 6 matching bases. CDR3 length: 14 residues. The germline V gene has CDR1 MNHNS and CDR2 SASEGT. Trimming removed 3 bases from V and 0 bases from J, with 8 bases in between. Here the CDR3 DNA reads TGTGCCAGCAGTGAGGACAGCCTGAACACTGAAGCTTTCTTT. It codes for CASSEDSLNTEAFF.

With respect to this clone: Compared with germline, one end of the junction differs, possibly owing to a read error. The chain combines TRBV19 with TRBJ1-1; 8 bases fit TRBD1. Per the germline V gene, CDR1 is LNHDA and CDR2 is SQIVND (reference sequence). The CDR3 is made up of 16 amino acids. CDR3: CASTILSGQGFTEAFF. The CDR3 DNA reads TGTGCCAGTACTATACTCTCAGGACAGGGATTCACTGAAGCTTTCTTT.

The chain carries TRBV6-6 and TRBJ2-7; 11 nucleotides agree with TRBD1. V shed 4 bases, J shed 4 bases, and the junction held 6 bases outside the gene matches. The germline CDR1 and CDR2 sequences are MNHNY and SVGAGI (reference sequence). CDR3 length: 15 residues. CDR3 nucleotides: TGTGCCAGCAGTTCCGGGACAGGGGGTCTGTACGAGCAGTACTTC. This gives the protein CASSSGTGGLYEQYF.

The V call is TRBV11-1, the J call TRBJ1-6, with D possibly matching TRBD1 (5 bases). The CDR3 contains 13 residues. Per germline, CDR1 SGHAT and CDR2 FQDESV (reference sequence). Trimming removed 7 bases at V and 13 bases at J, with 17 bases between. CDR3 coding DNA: TGTGCCAGCACCCCCGCCGGGGGTCTTCCCCTCCACTTT. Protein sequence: CASTPAGGLPLHF.

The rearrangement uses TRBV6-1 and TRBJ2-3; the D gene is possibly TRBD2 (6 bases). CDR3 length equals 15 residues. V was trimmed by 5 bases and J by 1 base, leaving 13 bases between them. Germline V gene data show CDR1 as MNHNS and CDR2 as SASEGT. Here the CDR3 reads CASSPPGLRTDTQYF. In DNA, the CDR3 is TGTGCCAGCAGTCCACCGGGACTCCGCACAGATACGCAGTATTTT.

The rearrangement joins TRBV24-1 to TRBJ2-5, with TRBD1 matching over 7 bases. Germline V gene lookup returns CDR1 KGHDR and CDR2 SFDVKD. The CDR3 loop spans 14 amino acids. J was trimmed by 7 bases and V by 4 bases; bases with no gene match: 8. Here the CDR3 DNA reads TGTGCCACCAGTGAACAGACAGGGCCTGGGACCCAGTACTTC. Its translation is CATSEQTGPGTQYF.

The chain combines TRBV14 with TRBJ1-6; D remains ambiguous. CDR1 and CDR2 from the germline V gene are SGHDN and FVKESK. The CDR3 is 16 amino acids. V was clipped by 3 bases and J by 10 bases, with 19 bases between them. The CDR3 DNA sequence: TGTGCCAGCAGCCATACGACTAGAACGTCGGGATCACCCCTCCACTTT. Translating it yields CASSHTTRTSGSPLHF.

This CDR3 is CASSFGQNNQPQHF. Written as DNA, the CDR3 is TGTGCCAGCAGTTTCGGACAAAACAATCAGCCCCAGCATTTT. The V and J genes are TRBV6-2 or TRBV6-3 and TRBJ1-5; maybe TRBD1 (5 bases). Germline V gene sequence: CDR1 MNHEY, CDR2 SVGEGT. Trimming cost V 4 bases and J 3 bases, with 10 bases left between them. This CDR3 is built from 14 residues.

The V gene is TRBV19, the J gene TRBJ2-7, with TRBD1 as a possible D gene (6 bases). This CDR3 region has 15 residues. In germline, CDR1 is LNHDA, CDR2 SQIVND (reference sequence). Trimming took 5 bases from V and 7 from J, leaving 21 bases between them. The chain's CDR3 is CASSETGTTTGEQYF. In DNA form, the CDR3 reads TGTGCCAGTAGTGAAACCGGGACAACAACGGGAGAGCAGTACTTC.

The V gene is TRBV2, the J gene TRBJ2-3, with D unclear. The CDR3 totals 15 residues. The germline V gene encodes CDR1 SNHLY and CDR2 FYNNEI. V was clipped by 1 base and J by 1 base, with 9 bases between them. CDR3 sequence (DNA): TGTGCCAGCAGTGAAGAGGGTTTGGGCACAGATACGCAGTATTTT. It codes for CASSEEGLGTDTQYF.

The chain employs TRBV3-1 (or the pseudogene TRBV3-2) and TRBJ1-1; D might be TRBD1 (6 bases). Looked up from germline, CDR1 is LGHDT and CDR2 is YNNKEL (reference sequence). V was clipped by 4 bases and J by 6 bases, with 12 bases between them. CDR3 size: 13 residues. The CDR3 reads CASSRTEEAEAFF. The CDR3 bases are TGTGCCAGCAGCCGGACAGAGGAGGCTGAAGCTTTCTTT.

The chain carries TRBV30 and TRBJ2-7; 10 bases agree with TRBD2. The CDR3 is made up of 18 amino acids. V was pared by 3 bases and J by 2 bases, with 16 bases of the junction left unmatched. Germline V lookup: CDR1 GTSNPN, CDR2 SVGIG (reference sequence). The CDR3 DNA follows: TGTGCCTGGAGCCTTCTACCCACAGCCGGGACTAGCGCCTACGAGCAGTACTTC. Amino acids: CAWSLLPTAGTSAYEQYF.